Presented here are 17 T cell receptor beta chains from one specimen sequenced in a study of T cell repertoires in cytomegalovirus infection. Using its own MiXCR run on the reads, TCRdb lists one record per CDR3 protein. The sample shows about 69,000 distinct CDR3 sequences, more than 25% of them seen only once. Their antigens remain unidentified. Sequenced material: CD8+ T cells from cultured PBMCs, taken from culture after CMV antigen stimulation. All receptors come from a human donor in good health (CMV status not recorded). Some clones in this sample may be carry-over from other donors' samples.

V is TRBV28 and J is TRBJ1-1; D perhaps matches TRBD1 (5 bases). Germline CDR1 reads MDHEN; CDR2 reads SYDVKM. CDR3 size: 14 residues. V was trimmed by 1 base and J by 7 bases, leaving 13 bases between them. CDR3 in amino acids: CASSLSSETDEAFF. The CDR3 region has the DNA TGTGCCAGCAGTTTATCCTCGGAGACAGATGAAGCTTTCTTT.

V usage is TRBV27 and J usage is TRBJ2-2, with TRBD2 identical over 9 bases. The CDR3 extends over 16 amino acids. Germline V gene data show CDR1 as MNHEY and CDR2 as SMNVEV (reference sequence). J was trimmed by 4 bases and V by 2 bases; bases with no gene match: 5. Here the CDR3 reads CASSLLASGVTGELFF. DNA of the CDR3: TGTGCCAGCAGTTTACTGGCTAGCGGGGTCACCGGGGAGCTGTTTTTT.

CDR3 sequence reads: CSATKRDSYNEQFF. The CDR3 region has the DNA TGCAGTGCCACAAAGCGGGACTCCTACAATGAGCAGTTCTTC. The chain links TRBV20-1 to TRBJ2-1; 7 nucleotides align to TRBD2. The J segment lost 0 bases and the V segment lost 6 bases, leaving 5 bases of the junction unmatched. Germline values: CDR1 DFQATT, CDR2 SNEGSKA (reference sequence). The CDR3 runs to 14 residues.

The chain couples TRBV27 to TRBJ2-3; tentative D call: TRBD2 (6 bases). V lost 5 bases, J lost 2 bases, and 11 bases lay in between. CDR3 size: 14 residues. Germline assignment: CDR1 MNHEY and CDR2 SMNVEV (reference sequence). As DNA, the CDR3 is TGTGCCAGCAGTCCCCGCGGGACCACAGATACGCAGTATTTT. This sequence encodes CASSPRGTTDTQYF.

The chain is built from TRBV4-3 and TRBJ2-2; D possibly corresponds to TRBD2 (5 bases). This CDR3 is 15 amino acids long. The germline CDR1 and CDR2 sequences are LGHNA and YSLEER. The V end was cut by 1 base, the J end by 1 base, with 7 bases between. This chain's CDR3 is CASSQGTGNTGELFF. CDR3 DNA sequence: TGCGCCAGCAGCCAAGGGACTGGGAACACCGGGGAGCTGTTTTTT.

This chain uses TRBV30 with TRBJ1-2, with D possibly being TRBD1 (5 bases). This CDR3 region has 14 residues. Trimming shortened V by 5 bases and J by 6 bases, and 19 bases separated the two germline ends. The V gene's germline CDR1 is GTSNPN and CDR2 SVGIG (reference sequence). In DNA form, the CDR3 reads TGTGCCTGGGGCCCCGGGGCGTACGGCGATGGCTACACCTTC. The encoded protein is CAWGPGAYGDGYTF.

This clonotype was picked up many times. The chain combines TRBV6-5 with TRBJ1-3; D ambiguous. The length of the CDR3 is 13 residues. Germline V lookup: CDR1 MNHEY, CDR2 SVGAGI. Between the trimmed V and J ends, which lost 2 bases and 2 bases, there was a span of 4 bases. The CDR3 DNA sequence: TGTGCCAGCAGTTACAAGGCTGGAAACACCATATATTTT. Translated, it gives CASSYKAGNTIYF.

On this clonotype: This could be a read error, since a much larger clone is one nucleotide away. J is TRBJ2-3 and V is TRBV7-6, with a tentative D call TRBD2 (6 bases). The germline V gene has CDR1 SGHVS and CDR2 FNYEAQ. This CDR3 spans 15 amino acids. Trimming took off 5 bases at V and 5 bases at J, with 17 bases between the two ends. The CDR3 DNA reads as TGTGCCAGCAGCCCAGGACTAACGGTTATAGATACGCAGTATTTT. Translated, it gives CASSPGLTVIDTQYF. Supplemented by reference TRBV7-6 and TRBJ2-3, the full variable domain reads GAGVSQSPRYKVTKRGQDVALRCDPISGHVSLYWYRQALGQGPEFLTYFNYEAQQDKSGLPNDRFSAERPEGSISTLTIQRTEQRDSAMYRCASSPGLTVIDTQYFGPGTRLTVL.

This clonotype was seen a few times. The chain links TRBV9 to TRBJ2-1; D possibly matches TRBD1 or TRBD2 (6 bases each). Germline-derived CDR1 and CDR2 are SGDLS and YYNGEE. Trimming took off 2 bases at V and 10 bases at J, with 16 bases between the two ends. The CDR3 is 14 amino acids. For the CDR3, the DNA is TGTGCCAGCAGCGTTGGGGGGCTTGGGCAAGAGCAGTTCTTC. This encodes CASSVGGLGQEQFF.

In its sample, this clonotype was seen many times. This chain links TRBV7-8 with TRBJ2-1; TRBD2 matches 11 bases. CDR3 length: 20 residues. Trimming at V came to 3 bases and at J to 4 bases, leaving 17 bases not matched to a gene. The germline V gene encodes CDR1 SGHVS and CDR2 FQNEAQ. In nucleotides, the CDR3 is TGTGCCAGCAGCTTCCCATCCGGAGTTAGCGGGAGGGCCCCGTACAATGAGCAGTTCTTC. This translates into CASSFPSGVSGRAPYNEQFF.

There are many counts of this clonotype. One junction end disagrees with the germline gene, perhaps due to a read error. The V gene is TRBV7-7, the J gene TRBJ2-2; D not resolved. The CDR3 consists of 13 residues. Germline values: CDR1 SSHAT, CDR2 FNYEAQ (reference sequence). CDR3 DNA sequence: TGTGCTAGCAGCTTAGGTCAAGGCGGGGAGCTGTTTTTT. This encodes CASSLGQGGELFF.

There are many counts of this clonotype. The chain is built from TRBV7-9 and TRBJ2-7; D is undetermined. Trimming pared 3 bases from V and 5 bases from J, leaving 14 bases between. The germline gives CDR1 SEHNR, CDR2 FQNEAQ (reference sequence). The CDR3 length is 14 residues. CDR3 amino acids: CASSFPGPRDEQYF. The DNA of the CDR3 is TGTGCCAGCAGCTTCCCGGGTCCCCGCGACGAGCAGTACTTC.

This chain uses TRBV7-9 with TRBJ2-3; the D is unclear. Trimming removed 3 bases from V and 0 bases from J, with 4 bases in between. The CDR3 length is 13 residues. Germline-derived CDR1 and CDR2 are SEHNR and FQNEAQ (reference sequence). CDR3 sequence: CASSFQSTDTQYF. The CDR3 DNA follows: TGTGCCAGCAGCTTCCAGAGCACAGATACGCAGTATTTT.

Here the CDR3 DNA reads TGTGCCAGCAGCGTCCGGGACGGCTTGAACACTGAAGCTTTCTTT. Its protein is CASSVRDGLNTEAFF. This chain links TRBV14 with TRBJ1-1, with D maybe TRBD1 (5 bases). Per the germline V gene, CDR1 is SGHDN and CDR2 is FVKESK. V was trimmed by 5 bases and J by 0 bases, leaving 13 bases between them. The CDR3 runs 15 residues.

This clonotype showed up many times. The chain couples TRBV12-3 or TRBV12-4 to TRBJ1-2, with 9 bases fitting TRBD1. The CDR3 is made up of 13 amino acids. The junction had 3 bases not matched to a gene; V was cut back by 6 bases and J by 4 bases. The CDR3 DNA follows: TGTGCCAGCAGCTCGGGACAGGGCTATGGCTACACCTTC. Translating gives CASSSGQGYGYTF.

This clonotype was observed at least ten times. The rearrangement joins TRBV12-3 or TRBV12-4 to TRBJ1-5; 10 nucleotides agree with TRBD1. The CDR3 has 14 amino acids. The ends lost 6 bases at V and 6 bases at J; junction bases unmatched: 5. The CDR3 region has the DNA TGTGCCAGCAGCTTGGGGACAGGGGTTCAGCCCCAGCATTTT. Translation: CASSLGTGVQPQHF.

The chain joins TRBV4-3 to TRBJ2-3; tentatively, D is TRBD2 (5 bases). This CDR3 region has 17 residues. CDR1 and CDR2 from the germline V gene are LGHNA and YSLEER. V lost 0 bases, J lost 2 bases, and 15 bases lay in between. The CDR3 sequence is CASSQEGETDYTDTQYF. Here the CDR3 DNA reads TGCGCCAGCAGCCAAGAGGGTGAGACCGACTACACAGATACGCAGTATTTT.